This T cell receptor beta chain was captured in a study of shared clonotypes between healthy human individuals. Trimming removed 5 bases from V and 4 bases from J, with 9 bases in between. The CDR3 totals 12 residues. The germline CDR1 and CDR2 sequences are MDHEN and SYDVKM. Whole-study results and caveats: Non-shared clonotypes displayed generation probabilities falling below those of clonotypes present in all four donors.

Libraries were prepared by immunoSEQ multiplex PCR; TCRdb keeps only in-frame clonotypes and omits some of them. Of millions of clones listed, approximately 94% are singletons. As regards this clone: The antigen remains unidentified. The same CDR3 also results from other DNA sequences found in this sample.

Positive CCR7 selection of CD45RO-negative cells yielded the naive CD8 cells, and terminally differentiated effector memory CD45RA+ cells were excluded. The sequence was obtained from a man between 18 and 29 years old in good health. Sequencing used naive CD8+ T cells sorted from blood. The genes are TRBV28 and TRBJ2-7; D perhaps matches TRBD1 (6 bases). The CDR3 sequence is CASSEQGYEQYF. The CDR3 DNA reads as TGTGCCAGCAGTGAACAGGGTTACGAGCAGTACTTC.